This T cell receptor beta chain was observed in a study of cytomegalovirus exposure and HLA in healthy donors. Study-wide findings and caveats: Relative to the approximately 670-donor mean, N-insertions were reportedly fewer in an Asian-associated ancestry cluster in a later analysis. It was only CMV serostatus that was available as immune exposure information. Later genetic work tied a missense DCLRE1C variant to beta-chain V and J trimming.

Germline V lookup: CDR1 SGDLS, CDR2 YYNGEE. Trimming took 0 bases from V and 9 from J; bases not matched to a gene: 5. This CDR3 has 16 amino acids. Donors consisted of healthy bone marrow donors. Worth noting for this clone: Its antigen is unknown.

Researchers ran the PCR with 60 Vbeta and 13 Jbeta primers. The repertoire was sequenced with immunoSEQ multiplex PCR; TCRdb's copy has only in-frame clones and lacks some. Reported are around 45,000 clones; the ten largest clones contain approximately 2%. Sequenced material: PBMCs. J is TRBJ2-1 and V is TRBV9, with 14 positions matching TRBD2. This clonotype was obtained from a woman aged 25-40 years in good health and CMV-seronegative. In DNA form, the CDR3 reads TGTGCCAGCAGCGTAGCTGAGACTAGCGGGAGGGGTGAGCAGTTCTTC. Encoded protein: CASSVAETSGRGEQFF.